Listed here are 8 T cell receptor beta chains from one sample, sequenced in a study of cytomegalovirus exposure and HLA in healthy donors. Both 60 Vbeta primers and 13 Jbeta primers went into the PCR. Generated by immunoSEQ multiplex PCR, the TCRdb table keeps only in-frame clones and is missing some. Among 95,000 to 150,000 clones listed, about 79% were seen once. Source material: PBMCs. The receptors originated from a middle-aged man in good health and CMV-seronegative.

J is TRBJ2-5 and V is TRBV6-5; D is undetermined. V gave up 4 bases and J gave up 1 base, with 7 bases separating them. In germline, CDR1 is MNHEY, CDR2 SVGAGI. The CDR3 has 13 residues. The CDR3 region is CASSSRIQETQYF. The CDR3 DNA is TGTGCCAGCAGTTCGAGGATCCAAGAGACCCAGTACTTC.

The chain joins TRBV5-6 to TRBJ1-3, with D tentatively TRBD1 (5 bases). V gave up 2 bases and J gave up 0 bases, with 12 bases separating them. The CDR3 has 16 residues. Germline CDR1 reads SGHDT; CDR2 reads YYEEEE. CDR3 sequence: CASSFRATGSGNTIYF. The CDR3 DNA sequence: TGTGCCAGCAGCTTCAGGGCCACAGGCTCTGGAAACACCATATATTTT. The full variable domain, completed using reference TRBV5-6 and TRBJ1-3, is DAGVTQSPTHLIKTRGQQVTLRCSPKSGHDTVSWYQQALGQGPQFIFQYYEEEERQRGNFPDRFSGHQFPNYSSELNVNALLLGDSALYLCASSFRATGSGNTIYFGEGSWLTVV.

The V and J genes are TRBV28 and TRBJ2-5; D is uncertain. Germline assignment: CDR1 MDHEN and CDR2 SYDVKM. This CDR3 is 13 amino acids long. V lost 6 bases to trimming and J lost 2 bases, with 10 bases between them. The CDR3 region has the DNA TGTGCCAGCAGACCTACTCCACAAGAGACCCAGTACTTC. Translation: CASRPTPQETQYF.

CDR3 region: CAIRDRANSGNTIYF. The CDR3 nucleotides are TGTGCCATCCGGGACAGGGCCAACTCTGGAAACACCATATATTTT. The chain carries TRBV10-3 and TRBJ1-3; 9 bases map to TRBD1. The length of the CDR3 is 15 residues. The V gene's germline CDR1 is ENHRY and CDR2 SYGVKD. V lost 8 bases and J lost 0; bases outside the gene matches: 5.

The CDR3 DNA sequence: TGTGCCAGCAGCAAAGCCCCTTCGGGGGGAGCTTACAATGAGCAGTTCTTC. It codes for CASSKAPSGGAYNEQFF. The genes are TRBV21-1 and TRBJ2-1; no DNA check was done on the table's D call, TRBD2. TRBV21-1 is a documented pseudogene. This CDR3 region has 17 residues.

J is TRBJ2-2 and V is TRBV6-1; D may be TRBD1 (6 bases). Trimming removed 2 bases from V and 4 bases from J, with 8 bases in between. Germline V CDR1 and CDR2: MNHNS, SASEGT. The CDR3 contains 14 residues. CDR3 sequence (DNA): TGTGCCAGCAGTGAATCCAGGGGCACCGGGGAGCTGTTTTTT. As protein: CASSESRGTGELFF.

This chain links TRBV15 with TRBJ1-1; D is perhaps TRBD1 (5 bases). V lost 3 bases and J lost 1, with 15 bases in between. The CDR3 has 16 residues. CDR1 is LNHNV and CDR2 is YYDKDF in the germline V gene (reference sequence). CDR3 sequence (DNA): TGTGCCACCAGCAGGGGCGTGGGGCTCGGGAACACTGAAGCTTTCTTT. This gives the protein CATSRGVGLGNTEAFF.

This chain uses TRBV5-1 with TRBJ2-7, with 7 positions matching TRBD1. Germline V gene lookup returns CDR1 SGHRS and CDR2 YFSETQ. The length of the CDR3 is 16 residues. V gave up 0 bases and J gave up 3 bases; unmatched junction bases: 9. CDR3 residues: CASSLAERGLFYEQYF. The CDR3 coding sequence is TGCGCCAGCAGCTTGGCCGAGAGGGGGCTTTTCTACGAGCAGTACTTC.